The 32 T cell receptor beta chains below all came from one sample that was sequenced in a study of T cell responses to AZD1222 COVID-19 vaccine. Libraries were prepared by immunoSEQ multiplex PCR; TCRdb keeps only in-frame clonotypes and omits some of them. The sample holds roughly 130,000 clones; 88% are singletons and the top ten take roughly a sixth. The specimen was peripheral blood, collected on day 0 of MenACWY control vaccination. The source is an adult in good health.

V and J are TRBV3-1 (or the pseudogene TRBV3-2) and TRBJ1-6; possibly TRBD1 for D (6 bases). Trimming removed 0 bases at V and 6 bases at J, with 12 bases between. Germline V gene lookup returns CDR1 LGHDT and CDR2 YNNKEL (reference sequence). The CDR3 length is 16 residues. CDR3 in amino acids: CASSQDGGASNSPLHF. CDR3 DNA: TGTGCCAGCAGCCAAGATGGGGGGGCAAGTAATTCACCCCTCCACTTT.

This chain links TRBV27 with TRBJ1-5; 10 nucleotides align to TRBD1. V was pared by 9 bases and J by 6 bases, with 8 bases of the junction left unmatched. The germline CDR1 and CDR2 sequences are MNHEY and SMNVEV (reference sequence). The CDR3 totals 14 residues. The CDR3 nucleotides read TGTGCCAGTAACCCGACAGGGGGCGGTCAGCCCCAGCATTTT. It codes for CASNPTGGGQPQHF.

The V and J genes are TRBV6-2 or TRBV6-3 and TRBJ2-1; perhaps TRBD1 as D (6 bases). The V end lost 4 bases, the J end lost 4 bases, and 11 bases lay between the germline ends. The CDR3 is 14 residues long. Germline CDR1 and CDR2: MNHEY and SVGEGT. The CDR3 DNA follows: TGTGCCAGCAGTTCTAAAAGGGGGTACAATGAGCAGTTCTTC. Translation gives CASSSKRGYNEQFF.

J is TRBJ2-1 and V is TRBV28; D call uncertain. This CDR3 is 11 amino acids long. Trimming pared 6 bases from V and 5 bases from J, leaving 5 bases between. From germline, CDR1 is MDHEN and CDR2 SYDVKM. This chain's CDR3 is CASSLNNEQFF. As DNA, the CDR3 is TGTGCCAGCAGCCTGAACAATGAGCAGTTCTTC.

The chain joins TRBV3-1 (or the pseudogene TRBV3-2) to TRBJ2-3; 8 bases are a match to TRBD2. Losses at the gene ends were 4 bases for V and 0 bases for J; bases not matched to a gene: 6. The germline V gene has CDR1 LGHDT and CDR2 YNNKEL (reference sequence). The CDR3 extends over 16 amino acids. CDR3 bases: TGTGCCAGCAGCCTGAGACTAGCGACAAGCACAGATACGCAGTATTTT. It is translated as CASSLRLATSTDTQYF.

The rearrangement uses TRBV5-1 and TRBJ1-1; tentative D call: TRBD1 (5 bases). The length of the CDR3 is 16 residues. The germline V and J ends were trimmed by 0 bases and 0 bases, with 12 bases remaining between them. Germline values: CDR1 SGHRS, CDR2 YFSETQ. CDR3 protein: CASSLVAGTMNTEAFF. The CDR3, as DNA: TGCGCCAGCAGCTTGGTGGCGGGGACCATGAACACTGAAGCTTTCTTT. Full variable domain (rest looked up from reference TRBV5-1 and TRBJ1-1): KAGVTQTPRYLIKTRGQQVTLSCSPISGHRSVSWYQQTPGQGLQFLFEYFSETQRNKGNFPGRFSGRQFSNSRSEMNVSTLELGDSALYLCASSLVAGTMNTEAFFGQGTRLTVV.

As to this clone: A junction boundary mismatches the germline segment, possibly from a read error. The chain has TRBV28 and TRBJ1-1, with a weak D call TRBD1 (6 bases). The germline gives CDR1 MDHEN, CDR2 SYDVKM. There are 9 residues in the CDR3. Here the CDR3 reads CASGDRGTF. The CDR3 region has the DNA TGTGCCAGCGGAGATAGGGGGACCTTT.

The chain carries TRBV19 and TRBJ1-4; TRBD1 aligns across 7 bases. This CDR3 is built from 15 residues. CDR1 and CDR2 from the germline V gene are LNHDA and SQIVND (reference sequence). The V gene end was trimmed by 10 bases and the J gene end by 10 bases; junction bases not matched to a gene: 18. The CDR3 DNA sequence: TGTGCCACCGTGGACAGGAAATTCAACTACGGAAAACTGTTTTTT. Protein: CATVDRKFNYGKLFF.

The chain carries TRBV5-5 and TRBJ2-5, with D unclear. This CDR3 has 14 amino acids. V lost 0 bases and J 5 bases, leaving 11 bases between the germline ends. Germline values: CDR1 SGHKS, CDR2 YYEKEE (reference sequence). CDR3 coding DNA: TGTGCCAGCAGCTTGGCTGAGATTGAGGAGACCCAGTACTTC. Residues: CASSLAEIEETQYF. The entire variable domain, with the rest obtained from reference TRBV5-5 and TRBJ2-5, is as follows: DAGVTQSPTHLIKTRGQQVTLRCSPISGHKSVSWYQQVLGQGPQFIFQYYEKEERGRGNFPDRFSARQFPNYSSELNVNALLLGDSALYLCASSLAEIEETQYFGPGTRLLVL.

The count of this clone is one. The CDR3 region is CASSLEGVEKLFF. CDR3 in DNA: TGCGCCAGCAGCTTGGAGGGGGTAGAAAAACTGTTTTTT. The chain employs TRBV5-1 and TRBJ1-4, with a possible D match to TRBD1 (6 bases). CDR1 is SGHRS and CDR2 is YFSETQ in the germline V gene. V lost 0 bases and J lost 8, with 8 bases in between. The CDR3 is made up of 13 amino acids.

Regarding this clone: This specimen includes other DNA sequences encoding the same CDR3. The chain couples TRBV13 to TRBJ2-7; D possibly matches TRBD1 or TRBD2 (5 bases each). The CDR3 has 17 amino acids. From germline, CDR1 is PRHDT and CDR2 FYEKMQ (reference sequence). The V end was cut by 4 bases, the J end by 2 bases, with 21 bases between. The CDR3 coding sequence is TGTGCCAGCAGCTCCTGGGACCTCTGGAATGGGACCTACGAGCAGTACTTC. Encoded protein: CASSSWDLWNGTYEQYF.

V and J are TRBV6-5 and TRBJ2-6; D gene unclear. The V and J ends lost 7 bases and 0 bases respectively, with 4 bases between them. Germline-derived CDR1 and CDR2 are MNHEY and SVGAGI. The CDR3 runs 13 residues. The CDR3 is CASKRSGANVLTF. In DNA form, the CDR3 reads TGTGCCAGCAAACGCTCTGGGGCCAACGTCCTGACTTTC.

This sequence joins TRBV6-5 and TRBJ2-7; TRBD2 agrees at 11 bases. Germline CDR1 and CDR2: MNHEY and SVGAGI. The CDR3 spans 16 residues. V lost 0 bases and J lost 4; bases outside the gene matches: 5. In DNA form, the CDR3 reads TGTGCCAGCAGTTACTCCCCACTAGCGGGAGATTACGAGCAGTACTTC. This gives the protein CASSYSPLAGDYEQYF.

The chain has TRBV6-1 and TRBJ1-3; no firm D call. CDR1 and CDR2 (germline): MNHNS, SASEGT. Deletions cut 2 bases from V and 3 bases from J, with 11 bases between. This CDR3 comprises 15 residues. CDR3 in DNA: TGTGCCAGCAGTGAAATCGGGGAAGGTGGAAACACCATATATTTT. As protein: CASSEIGEGGNTIYF.

On this clone itself: The same CDR3 is also encoded by other DNA sequences in this sample. The V and J genes are TRBV2 and TRBJ2-5, with D hard to call. Germline-derived CDR1 and CDR2 are SNHLY and FYNNEI. V shed 1 base and J shed 5 bases, with 2 bases lying between them. CDR3 size: 11 residues. Here the CDR3 reads CASSEGETQYF. The CDR3 nucleotides read TGTGCCAGCAGTGAAGGGGAGACCCAGTACTTC. Supplemented by reference TRBV2 and TRBJ2-5, the full variable domain reads EPEVTQTPSHQVTQMGQEVILRCVPISNHLYFYWYRQILGQKVEFLVSFYNNEISEKSEIFDDQFSVERPDGSNFTLKIRSTKLEDSAMYFCASSEGETQYFGPGTRLLVL.

J is TRBJ2-7 and V is TRBV6-4, with 7 nucleotides matching TRBD2. The CDR3 is 16 amino acids. V was pared by 3 bases and J by 0 bases, with 8 bases of the junction left unmatched. From germline, CDR1 is MRHNA and CDR2 SNTAGT. The chain's CDR3 is CASSDQREAFSYEQYF. The CDR3 DNA reads TGTGCCAGCAGTGATCAACGGGAGGCTTTCTCCTACGAGCAGTACTTC.

This clone was found a few times. The rearrangement links TRBV6-5 to TRBJ1-6; D may be TRBD1 (6 bases). Trimming pared 6 bases from V and 11 bases from J, leaving 17 bases between. The CDR3 totals 14 residues. Germline CDR1 is MNHEY and CDR2 is SVGAGI. CDR3 nucleotide sequence: TGTGCCAGCAGCGCGACAGGCGTTCTGACACCCCTCCACTTT. It yields the protein CASSATGVLTPLHF.

This chain links TRBV6-5 with TRBJ2-5; the D is unclear. V was pared by 6 bases and J by 6 bases, with 11 bases between. The germline gives CDR1 MNHEY, CDR2 SVGAGI. The CDR3 consists of 12 residues. CDR3: CASRSTPKTQYF. Here the CDR3 DNA reads TGTGCCAGCAGGTCCACCCCCAAGACCCAGTACTTC.

This clone was recorded a few times. The CDR3 nucleotides read TGTGCCAGCGGTGGCCGGGGTTACGAGCAGTACTTC. It encodes CASGGRGYEQYF. This chain uses TRBV7-9 with TRBJ2-7; a possible D gene is TRBD2 (5 bases). Trimming removed 8 bases at V and 4 bases at J, with 12 bases between. Germline V lookup: CDR1 SEHNR, CDR2 FQNEAQ (reference sequence). The CDR3 runs to 12 residues. The full variable domain, with the rest looked up from reference TRBV7-9 and TRBJ2-7, is DTGVSQNPRHKITKRGQNVTFRCDPISEHNRLYWYRQTLGQGPEFLTYFQNEAQLEKSRLLSDRFSAERPKGSFSTLEIQRTEQGDSAMYLCASGGRGYEQYFGPGTRLTVT.

This chain connects TRBV3-1 (or the pseudogene TRBV3-2) to TRBJ2-5; D remains ambiguous. Germline V gene lookup returns CDR1 LGHDT and CDR2 YNNKEL (reference sequence). This CDR3 comprises 13 residues. With 8 bases removed from V and 0 bases from J, the gap between germline ends came to 10 bases. CDR3 sequence (DNA): TGTGCCAGCCGTGGACCGAACCAAGAGACCCAGTACTTC. This gives the protein CASRGPNQETQYF.

This chain joins TRBV28 and TRBJ1-2, with unresolved D. In germline, CDR1 is MDHEN, CDR2 SYDVKM. The V gene lost 4 bases and the J gene lost 2 bases, with 8 bases spanning the gap. CDR3 size: 13 residues. The DNA of the CDR3 is TGTGCCAGCAGTTCGACTGGGAACTATGGCTACACCTTC. Protein sequence: CASSSTGNYGYTF.

V and J are TRBV29-1 and TRBJ1-1; 12 nucleotides align to TRBD1. Germline CDR1 and CDR2: SQVTM and ANQGSEA. The V gene end was trimmed by 5 bases and the J gene end by 3 bases; junction bases not matched to a gene: 13. The CDR3 has 17 residues. CDR3: CSVHPPGTGGRDTEAFF. The CDR3 nucleotides are TGCAGCGTTCATCCGCCCGGGACAGGGGGCAGAGACACTGAAGCTTTCTTT.

This sequence joins TRBV19 and TRBJ1-2, with a weak D call TRBD1 (6 bases). The length of the CDR3 is 15 residues. Trimming pared 6 bases from V and 2 bases from J, leaving 16 bases between. The germline V gene has CDR1 LNHDA and CDR2 SQIVND (reference sequence). In nucleotides, the CDR3 is TGTGCCAGTAGAAGCAGGGGACCCATGAACTATGGCTACACCTTC. Its protein is CASRSRGPMNYGYTF.

The genes are TRBV3-1 (or the pseudogene TRBV3-2) and TRBJ2-5; D is perhaps TRBD1 (5 bases). Germline lookup yields CDR1 LGHDT and CDR2 YNNKEL (reference sequence). V shed 0 bases and J shed 4 bases, with 12 bases lying between them. There are 15 residues in the CDR3. CDR3 DNA sequence: TGTGCCAGCAGCCAAGAATTCGCAGGGCGAGAGACCCAGTACTTC. Translated, it gives CASSQEFAGRETQYF.

The V gene is TRBV11-3, the J gene TRBJ2-2, with D perhaps TRBD1 or TRBD2 (5 bases each). CDR1 SGHNT and CDR2 YENEEA come from the germline V gene. V lost 5 bases and J 0 bases, leaving 16 bases between the germline ends. The CDR3 length is 17 residues. Here the CDR3 DNA reads TGTGCCAGCAGCGTCGGGGCCGGGACCGCGAACACCGGGGAGCTGTTTTTT. Protein: CASSVGAGTANTGELFF.

The chain uses TRBV27 and TRBJ2-3, with TRBD1 as a possible D gene (6 bases). This CDR3 is 14 amino acids long. Between the trimmed V and J ends, which lost 5 bases and 6 bases, there was a span of 15 bases. Germline CDR1 MNHEY, CDR2 SMNVEV (reference sequence). This CDR3 reads CASSHRVISDTQYF. CDR3 nucleotides: TGTGCCAGCAGTCACAGGGTAATTAGTGATACGCAGTATTTT.

This clone has more than one count but fewer than ten. The chain combines TRBV7-6 with TRBJ2-5; possibly TRBD2 for D (6 bases). Per germline, CDR1 SGHVS and CDR2 FNYEAQ. The CDR3 is 15 amino acids. Trimming left V 1 base short and J 2 bases short, with 11 bases between. DNA for the CDR3: TGTGCCAGCAGCTTAGTGATAGGGAGGCAAGAGACCCAGTACTTC. It specifies CASSLVIGRQETQYF.

This rearrangement joins TRBV7-3 to TRBJ2-1; 13 positions agree with TRBD2. The CDR3 spans 15 residues. Trimming at V came to 5 bases and at J to 6 bases, leaving 4 bases not matched to a gene. The V gene's germline CDR1 is SGHTA and CDR2 FQGTGA. The CDR3 DNA is TGTGCCAGCAGCCTAAGACTAGCGGGAGGCAATGAGCAGTTCTTC. It translates to CASSLRLAGGNEQFF.

The chain has TRBV2 and TRBJ2-3; TRBD2 might be the D (5 bases). This CDR3 spans 15 amino acids. Trimming took 6 bases from V and 0 from J, leaving 13 bases between them. The germline CDR1 and CDR2 sequences are SNHLY and FYNNEI. The CDR3 reads CASSDTSHSTDTQYF. The CDR3 coding sequence is TGTGCCAGCAGCGATACTAGTCATAGCACAGATACGCAGTATTTT.

This clone was seen only once. The junction departs from germline at one end; a sequencing error may be responsible. The gene calls are TRBV5-1 and TRBJ1-1, with 7 bases matching TRBD1. Germline lookup yields CDR1 SGHRS and CDR2 YFSETQ. This CDR3 contains 14 residues. The CDR3 loop is CTSSARQGHTEAFF. In DNA, the CDR3 is TGCACCAGCAGCGCCAGACAGGGCCATACTGAAGCTTTCTTT.

This chain uses TRBV5-1 with TRBJ1-4; tentative D call: TRBD1 (6 bases). Germline-derived CDR1 and CDR2 are SGHRS and YFSETQ. The CDR3 is 15 amino acids. Trimming took 1 base from V and 8 from J, leaving 15 bases between them. CDR3 bases: TGCGCCAGCAGCTTGTCAGGAACAGGGTTGGAAAAACTGTTTTTT. Protein product: CASSLSGTGLEKLFF.

The chain links TRBV30 to TRBJ1-2; D not certain. The CDR3 sequence is 14 residues long. CDR1 and CDR2 from the germline V gene are GTSNPN and SVGIG (reference sequence). Deletions cut 0 bases from V and 0 bases from J, with 8 bases between. CDR3 in DNA: TGTGCCTGGAGTGTTGGGAGTACTAACTATGGCTACACCTTC. It is translated as CAWSVGSTNYGYTF.